This T cell receptor beta chain derives from a study of blood T cell repertoires in COVID-19. Study overall: PBMCs, B-cell-depleted T cells, or T cells were the source of the cDNA or gDNA that made up the material.

CDR3 size: 15 residues. Germline loops: CDR1 SGHNT, CDR2 YYREEE (reference sequence). With V trimmed by 5 bases and J by 10 bases, 10 bases remained unmatched. Authors' analysis steps: Estimated nucleated cell counts came from reference gene primer amplification. Profiling relied on immunoSEQ multiplex PCR, and the TCRdb table lists in-frame clones only, not all of them. D and trimming were read from the DNA, whereas the V and J calls and clone size are those reported in that table. The data contain some 360,000 clones, 87% of them singletons. The chain recombines TRBV5-4 with TRBJ1-6; 9 nucleotides align to TRBD1. The sequenced sample consisted of peripheral blood. This receptor was obtained from a woman aged 55-70 years with COVID-19, enrolled during active disease. The DNA for the CDR3 is TGTGCCAGCAGTGACAGGGGGGAACTTTGGTCACCCCTCCACTTT. This codes for CASSDRGELWSPLHF. The full variable domain, with the rest looked up from reference TRBV5-4 and TRBJ1-6, is ETGVTQSPTHLIKTRGQQVTLRCSSQSGHNTVSWYQQALGQGPQFIFQYYREEENGRGNFPPRFSGLQFPNYSSELNVNALELDDSALYLCASSDRGELWSPLHFGNGTRLTVT.